A selection of T cell receptor beta chains follows, all from one sample in a study of shared clonotypes between healthy human individuals. Assay: immunoSEQ multiplex PCR; the TCRdb copy retains only in-frame clones and omits some. The data contain millions of clones, more than 80% of them singletons. Specimen: naive CD4+ T cells sorted from blood. The receptors come from a man between 18 and 29 years old in good health. Each CDR3 is given with its conserved first and last residue. D genes are given only for firm matches. Only some rows state a clone size, as once, few, many or a class for expanded clones.

V gene: TRBV7-9; J gene: TRBJ2-1; D gene: .; clone size: .; CDR3 protein: CASSRRGDNEQFF; CDR3 DNA: TGTGCCAGCAGTAGGAGGGGCGACAATGAGCAGTTCTTC
V gene: TRBV10-3; J gene: TRBJ2-1; D gene: TRBD2; clone size: .; CDR3 protein: CAISGTSPYNEQFF; CDR3 DNA: TGTGCCATCAGCGGGACTAGCCCATACAATGAGCAGTTCTTC
V gene: TRBV10-3; J gene: TRBJ2-5; D gene: .; clone size: .; CDR3 protein: CAISEGGTRQETQYF; CDR3 DNA: TGTGCCATCAGTGAGGGCGGGACCCGCCAAGAGACCCAGTACTTC
V gene: TRBV5-1; J gene: TRBJ1-6; D gene: TRBD1; clone size: .; CDR3 protein: CASTLVGTENSPLHF; CDR3 DNA: TGCGCCAGCACCCTTGTTGGGACAGAGAATTCACCCCTCCACTTT
V gene: TRBV29-1; J gene: TRBJ1-1; D gene: .; clone size: .; CDR3 protein: CSVELQMNTEAFF; CDR3 DNA: TGCAGCGTTGAGTTACAGATGAACACTGAAGCTTTCTTT
V gene: TRBV7-7; J gene: TRBJ2-3; D gene: .; clone size: once; CDR3 protein: CASSLGRTDTQYF; CDR3 DNA: TGTGCTAGCAGCTTAGGTCGCACAGATACGCAGTATTTT
V gene: TRBV30; J gene: TRBJ2-3; D gene: TRBD2; clone size: once; CDR3 protein: CAWSLSTSGGTDTQYF; CDR3 DNA: TGTGCCTGGAGCCTATCGACTAGCGGAGGCACAGATACGCAGTATTTT
V gene: TRBV7-9; J gene: TRBJ2-3; D gene: TRBD2; clone size: .; CDR3 protein: CASSLTSGRSVGTDTQYF; CDR3 DNA: TGTGCCAGCAGCTTAACTAGCGGGAGGAGTGTCGGCACAGATACGCAGTATTTT
V gene: TRBV6-6; J gene: TRBJ1-1; D gene: TRBD1; clone size: few; CDR3 protein: CASSVTGGSNTEAFF; CDR3 DNA: TGTGCCAGCAGTGTCACAGGGGGATCGAACACTGAAGCTTTCTTT
V gene: TRBV2; J gene: TRBJ2-4; D gene: .; clone size: .; CDR3 protein: CELAKNIQYF; CDR3 DNA: TGTGAGCTAGCCAAAAACATTCAGTACTTC
V gene: TRBV5-6; J gene: TRBJ2-7; D gene: TRBD2; clone size: .; CDR3 protein: CASSFSSGRPYEQYF; CDR3 DNA: TGTGCCAGCAGCTTTTCTAGCGGGAGACCCTACGAGCAGTACTTC
V gene: TRBV5-1; J gene: TRBJ2-7; D gene: TRBD1; clone size: .; CDR3 protein: CASSLVPSGTGSSYEQYF; CDR3 DNA: TGCGCCAGCAGCTTGGTGCCCTCTGGGACAGGGAGCTCCTACGAGCAGTACTTC
V gene: TRBV11-2; J gene: TRBJ1-4; D gene: .; clone size: .; CDR3 protein: CASSLGQRPEKLFF; CDR3 DNA: TGTGCCAGCAGCTTGGGGCAGCGCCCAGAAAAACTGTTTTTT
V gene: TRBV10-3; J gene: TRBJ2-1; D gene: .; clone size: .; CDR3 protein: CAISESSEYEQFF; CDR3 DNA: TGTGCCATCAGTGAGTCCAGTGAGTATGAGCAGTTCTTC
V gene: TRBV5-8; J gene: TRBJ2-2; D gene: .; clone size: .; CDR3 protein: CASSTSQGPRNTGELFF; CDR3 DNA: TGTGCCAGCAGCACCAGTCAGGGACCCAGGAACACCGGGGAGCTGTTTTTT
V gene: TRBV5-1; J gene: TRBJ2-4; D gene: TRBD1; clone size: .; CDR3 protein: CASSSIQGASQYF; CDR3 DNA: TGCGCCAGCAGCTCTATACAGGGGGCATCTCAGTACTTC
V gene: TRBV5-4; J gene: TRBJ2-1; D gene: TRBD2; clone size: .; CDR3 protein: CASSRTSVDNEQFF; CDR3 DNA: TGTGCCAGCAGCCGGACTAGCGTCGACAATGAGCAGTTCTTC
V gene: TRBV9; J gene: TRBJ1-1; D gene: .; clone size: .; CDR3 protein: CASSARTVNTEAFF; CDR3 DNA: TGTGCCAGCAGCGCCAGGACAGTCAACACTGAAGCTTTCTTT
V gene: TRBV18; J gene: TRBJ2-1; D gene: .; clone size: .; CDR3 protein: CASSSLGVGVTIEQFF; CDR3 DNA: TGTGCCAGCTCATCCTTGGGGGTCGGGGTTACAATTGAGCAGTTCTTC
V gene: TRBV27; J gene: TRBJ1-6; D gene: TRBD1; clone size: .; CDR3 protein: CASSIGQGGSPLHF; CDR3 DNA: TGTGCCAGCAGCATAGGACAGGGGGGTTCACCCCTCCACTTT
V gene: TRBV6-1; J gene: TRBJ2-7; D gene: TRBD2; clone size: .; CDR3 protein: CASSAPAGRSYEQYF; CDR3 DNA: TGTGCCAGCAGTGCTCCAGCGGGAAGGTCCTACGAGCAGTACTTC
V gene: TRBV4-3; J gene: TRBJ2-1; D gene: .; clone size: .; CDR3 protein: CASSQLGTVDDEQFF; CDR3 DNA: TGCGCCAGCAGCCAACTGGGGACCGTCGACGATGAGCAGTTCTTC
V gene: TRBV28; J gene: TRBJ1-5; D gene: TRBD1; clone size: .; CDR3 protein: CATTTGGQPQHF; CDR3 DNA: TGTGCCACGACGACAGGGGGACAGCCCCAGCATTTT